One sample yielded the 32 T cell receptor beta chains listed below, sequenced in a study of identical twins. TCRdb redid the calling of the 5' RACE reads with MiXCR, one entry per CDR3 protein. The sample holds roughly 250,000 distinct CDR3 sequences, around 7% seen once. The same specimen was also included in a second study, on yellow fever vaccine responses in identical twins.

The sample consisted of memory (CD45RO+) T cells sorted from blood. The receptors derive from a woman in her late teens or twenties in good health.

This clonotype was found a few times. The CDR3 nucleotides read TGTGCCAGCAGCCTAGGGGACTTTGCCTACGAGCAGTACTTC. Its translation: CASSLGDFAYEQYF. The chain couples TRBV5-6 to TRBJ2-7, with D perhaps matching TRBD2 (6 bases). CDR3 length: 14 residues. V dropped 4 bases and J dropped 2 bases, with 13 bases sitting between them. Germline V gene sequence: CDR1 SGHDT, CDR2 YYEEEE.

This clonotype came up many times. The chain employs TRBV6-4 and TRBJ2-1; TRBD1 matches at 11 bases. Trimming at V came to 6 bases and at J to 0 bases, leaving 7 bases not matched to a gene. Germline V CDR1 and CDR2: MRHNA, SNTAGT. CDR3 length equals 17 residues. The CDR3 sequence: CASRAGTGGGSYNEQFF. As DNA, the CDR3 is TGTGCCAGCAGGGCCGGGACAGGGGGGGGCTCCTACAATGAGCAGTTCTTC.

This clonotype has ten or more counts. This sequence joins TRBV7-2 and TRBJ2-2, with TRBD2 identical over 8 bases. After removal of 7 bases from V and 6 bases from J, the junction contained 16 bases not matched to a gene. Germline-derived CDR1 and CDR2 are SGHTA and FQGNSA. The CDR3 totals 17 residues. This chain's CDR3 is CASTPRSLAGLSGELFF. CDR3 in DNA: TGTGCCAGCACCCCACGTAGTCTAGCGGGTCTATCCGGGGAGCTGTTTTTT.

Many counts were recorded for this clonotype. CDR3 DNA: TGTGCCAGCAGCCCGGGCGGGACAGGGATCTATCAGCCCCAGCATTTT. It is translated as CASSPGGTGIYQPQHF. The chain has TRBV7-2 and TRBJ1-5, with 9 bases matching TRBD1. The germline CDR1 and CDR2 sequences are SGHTA and FQGNSA. Unmatched junction bases numbered 10, after V lost 5 bases and J lost 5 bases. The CDR3 runs to 16 residues.

This clonotype came up a few times. The chain recombines TRBV29-1 with TRBJ2-1; D is unresolved. Trimming cost V 0 bases and J 6 bases, with 15 bases left between them. Germline V CDR1 and CDR2: SQVTM, ANQGSEA. This CDR3 comprises 15 residues. CDR3 loop: CSVEELGNMINEQFF. The CDR3 coding sequence is TGCAGCGTTGAAGAATTAGGGAACATGATCAATGAGCAGTTCTTC.

This clonotype turned up a few times. This rearrangement joins TRBV27 to TRBJ2-3; perhaps TRBD2 as D (6 bases). The CDR3 length is 14 residues. Looked up from germline, CDR1 is MNHEY and CDR2 is SMNVEV (reference sequence). Between the trimmed V and J ends, which lost 4 bases and 3 bases, there was a span of 11 bases. The CDR3 nucleotides read TGTGCCAGCAGTTCCCGGGGGAGGACAGATACGCAGTATTTT. Its protein is CASSSRGRTDTQYF.

CDR3 in amino acids: CSAGGGETQYF. CDR3 sequence (DNA): TGCAGTGCGGGGGGAGGTGAGACCCAGTACTTC. The chain recombines TRBV20-1 with TRBJ2-5; a weak D match, TRBD2 (6 bases). The CDR3 length is 11 residues. V was shortened by 6 bases and J by 5 bases, with 10 bases between the two germline ends. Germline loops: CDR1 DFQATT, CDR2 SNEGSKA (reference sequence).

The chain links TRBV21-1 to TRBJ2-7; the DNA was not compared with TRBD2, the D call given in the table. TRBV21-1 is a recognized pseudogene. The CDR3 covers 18 residues. The chain's CDR3 is CASSKKRLAVLGAYEQYF. The DNA for the CDR3 is TGTGCCAGCAGCAAGAAAAGACTAGCGGTCCTTGGGGCCTACGAGCAGTACTTC.

In this sample, this clonotype turned up many times. The V gene is TRBV18, the J gene TRBJ2-7, with D possibly being TRBD1 (6 bases). V lost 0 bases to trimming and J lost 6 bases, with 18 bases between them. The CDR3 covers 16 residues. In germline, CDR1 is KGHSH, CDR2 LQKENI. CDR3 residues: CASSPPPGAGYFEQYF. CDR3 bases: TGTGCCAGCTCACCACCGCCAGGGGCCGGCTACTTCGAGCAGTACTTC.

The CDR3: CSARTSGGAYTQYF. The CDR3 nucleotides read TGCAGTGCCCGAACTAGCGGGGGGGCGTATACGCAGTATTTT. The rearrangement joins TRBV20-1 to TRBJ2-3; 13 nucleotides match TRBD2. The CDR3 loop spans 14 amino acids. The ends lost 6 bases at V and 7 bases at J; junction bases unmatched: 7. Germline V lookup: CDR1 DFQATT, CDR2 SNEGSKA (reference sequence).

This clonotype was observed at least ten times. This chain uses TRBV18 with TRBJ2-4; the D gene is possibly TRBD1 (6 bases). CDR1 is KGHSH and CDR2 is LQKENI in the germline V gene. V gave up 2 bases and J gave up 1 base, with 12 bases separating them. The CDR3 has 16 amino acids. The CDR3 loop is CASSPKNRDAKNIQYF. DNA of the CDR3: TGTGCCAGCTCACCAAAAAACAGGGATGCCAAAAACATTCAGTACTTC.

This clonotype was detected a few times. The gene calls are TRBV28 and TRBJ2-1, with 11 bases aligning to TRBD2. After removal of 7 bases from V and 6 bases from J, the junction contained 5 bases not matched to a gene. Germline loops: CDR1 MDHEN, CDR2 SYDVKM. There are 14 residues in the CDR3. This CDR3 reads CASTGTSGLNEQFF. Here the CDR3 DNA reads TGTGCCAGCACCGGGACTAGCGGACTCAATGAGCAGTTCTTC.

The sample holds a few counts of this clonotype. This chain uses TRBV21-1 with TRBJ2-7. TRBV21-1 is shown as a pseudogene. This CDR3 has 14 residues. In DNA form, the CDR3 reads TGTGCCAGCAGCAAAGACACTAGCCCCTACGAGCAGTACTTC. It is translated as CASSKDTSPYEQYF.

This clonotype appeared a few times. The chain has TRBV7-3 and TRBJ2-5, with TRBD2 identical over 7 bases. The CDR3 runs to 15 residues. Trimming cost V 4 bases and J 5 bases; bases outside gene matches: 10. Germline V gene sequence: CDR1 SGHTA, CDR2 FQGTGA. CDR3 in amino acids: CASSYLGLEGETQYF. The CDR3 DNA follows: TGTGCCAGCAGCTACCTAGGACTAGAAGGGGAGACCCAGTACTTC.

This clonotype was seen many times. This chain uses TRBV21-1 with TRBJ2-1; the table's D gene call, TRBD2, was not cross checked with the DNA. TRBV21-1 is reported as a pseudogene. The CDR3 spans 15 residues. The CDR3 DNA follows: TGTGCCAGCAGCAATCCCCTCCTAGCGGCGGTTGAGCAGTTCTTC. Translating gives CASSNPLLAAVEQFF.

This clonotype was seen repeatedly, ten times or more. V and J are TRBV5-1 and TRBJ2-7, with TRBD1 identical over 12 bases. The length of the CDR3 is 13 residues. V shed 3 bases and J 7 bases; nucleotides not matched to a gene: 2. The germline V gene encodes CDR1 SGHRS and CDR2 YFSETQ. CDR3 DNA sequence: TGCGCCAGCAGCTGGGACAGGGGGCAGGAGCAGTACTTC. Its translation is CASSWDRGQEQYF.

This clonotype was counted at least ten times. The V gene is TRBV27, the J gene TRBJ2-2; 8 bases line up with TRBD1. With V trimmed by 6 bases and J by 8 bases, 8 bases remained unmatched. Germline V lookup: CDR1 MNHEY, CDR2 SMNVEV (reference sequence). CDR3 size: 14 residues. CDR3 sequence (DNA): TGTGCCAGCAGGCTAAGGACAGGGTGGGGGGAGCTGTTTTTT. Its translation: CASRLRTGWGELFF.

Many counts were recorded for this clonotype. This chain connects TRBV10-3 to TRBJ2-4, with D possibly called TRBD1 or TRBD2 (5 bases each). With 9 bases removed from V and 7 bases from J, the gap between germline ends came to 22 bases. From germline, CDR1 is ENHRY and CDR2 SYGVKD. The CDR3 is 15 residues long. CDR3 protein: CAISAEGRTRNIQYF. In DNA, the CDR3 is TGTGCCATTTCCGCTGAGGGACGAACCCGGAACATTCAGTACTTC.

V gene TRBV29-1 combines with J gene TRBJ2-5; tentative D call: TRBD2 (5 bases). This CDR3 has 14 amino acids. With 1 base removed from V and 0 bases from J, the gap between germline ends came to 9 bases. The germline V gene encodes CDR1 SQVTM and CDR2 ANQGSEA. The CDR3 sequence is CSVEGWEYQETQYF. Written as DNA, the CDR3 is TGCAGCGTTGAAGGTTGGGAGTACCAAGAGACCCAGTACTTC.

This clonotype was detected ten times or more. V and J are TRBV5-1 and TRBJ2-7; D is uncertain. Trimming pared 4 bases from V and 1 base from J, leaving 9 bases between. The CDR3 has 13 amino acids. Germline V CDR1 and CDR2: SGHRS, YFSETQ. CDR3: CASSPGLSYEQYF. The CDR3 DNA follows: TGCGCCAGCAGCCCGGGTCTATCCTACGAGCAGTACTTC.

This clonotype turned up a few times. This chain connects TRBV6-1 to TRBJ2-5, with a tentative D call TRBD1 (6 bases). This CDR3 has 15 residues. The V end was cut by 2 bases, the J end by 6 bases, with 16 bases between. Germline V CDR1 and CDR2: MNHNS, SASEGT. In DNA, the CDR3 is TGTGCCAGCAGTGAAACAAGAGGTCAGGGGAAGACCCAGTACTTC. This encodes CASSETRGQGKTQYF.

This clonotype was picked up many times. The V and J genes are TRBV20-1 and TRBJ2-1, with 7 bases that match TRBD2. Germline lookup yields CDR1 DFQATT and CDR2 SNEGSKA (reference sequence). Trimming cost V 7 bases and J 0 bases; bases outside gene matches: 12. CDR3 length equals 16 residues. The CDR3 DNA sequence: TGCAGTGGGCTAGCGGCCGACTTGTCCTCCTACAATGAGCAGTTCTTC. This translates into CSGLAADLSSYNEQFF.

In this sample, this clonotype turned up a few times. The chain recombines TRBV25-1 with TRBJ2-1, with a tentative D call TRBD2 (6 bases). V shed 1 base and J shed 7 bases, with 14 bases lying between them. The CDR3 has 15 residues. Germline CDR1 is MGHDK and CDR2 is SYGVNS. The chain's CDR3 is CASSESYSGRNEQFF. In DNA form, the CDR3 reads TGTGCCAGCAGTGAATCTTATAGCGGCAGAAATGAGCAGTTCTTC.

The chain recombines TRBV6-2 or TRBV6-3 with TRBJ2-7, with a tentative D call TRBD1 (6 bases). The CDR3 has 13 amino acids. Germline V lookup: CDR1 MNHEY, CDR2 SVGEGT. Between the trimmed V and J ends, which lost 6 bases and 2 bases, there was a span of 11 bases. In DNA, the CDR3 is TGTGCCAGCAGACAGGGAACAACCTACGAGCAGTACTTC. It encodes CASRQGTTYEQYF.

This sequence joins TRBV20-1 and TRBJ1-1; a weak D match, TRBD1 (6 bases). The CDR3 loop spans 13 amino acids. Germline CDR1 DFQATT, CDR2 SNEGSKA (reference sequence). With 3 bases removed from V and 0 bases from J, the gap between germline ends came to 8 bases. CDR3 nucleotide sequence: TGCAGTGCTAGTACAGGGATGAACACTGAAGCTTTCTTT. Translating it yields CSASTGMNTEAFF.

This clonotype was counted ten times or more. The chain is built from TRBV28 and TRBJ1-6; D remains unclear. The CDR3 is 16 amino acids. Germline V gene sequence: CDR1 MDHEN, CDR2 SYDVKM. Trimming shortened V by 6 bases and J by 5 bases, and 17 bases separated the two germline ends. CDR3 amino acids: CASSEAITVDNSPLHF. CDR3 DNA sequence: TGTGCCAGCAGCGAAGCTATTACGGTAGATAATTCACCCCTCCACTTT.

The chain recombines TRBV2 with TRBJ1-5; TRBD1 aligns across 7 bases. V was clipped by 5 bases and J by 6 bases; unmatched bases: 10. Germline V gene lookup returns CDR1 SNHLY and CDR2 FYNNEI. This CDR3 has 15 residues. CDR3 sequence (DNA): TGTGCCAGCAGTTCAGGGACAGCTGAGGGTCAGCCCCAGCATTTT. Its translation: CASSSGTAEGQPQHF.

The chain couples TRBV7-9 to TRBJ1-1, with D possibly being TRBD1 (5 bases). The V gene's germline CDR1 is SEHNR and CDR2 FQNEAQ (reference sequence). The V gene lost 10 bases and the J gene lost 2 bases, with 17 bases spanning the gap. This CDR3 is 14 amino acids long. Written as DNA, the CDR3 is TGTGCCATCATTAACCCGACAGAAAACACTGAAGCTTTCTTT. Its translation: CAIINPTENTEAFF.

This clonotype appeared many times. This sequence joins TRBV19 and TRBJ2-3; D is ambiguous. V was cut by 3 bases and J by 0 bases, with 7 bases left in between. CDR1 and CDR2 from the germline V gene are LNHDA and SQIVND (reference sequence). The CDR3 spans 14 residues. CDR3 nucleotides: TGTGCCAGTAGTATTCTACTCAGCACAGATACGCAGTATTTT. Amino acid sequence: CASSILLSTDTQYF.

This clonotype was detected ten times or more. The chain links TRBV12-3 or TRBV12-4 to TRBJ1-2; 7 nucleotides agree with TRBD1. This CDR3 is built from 15 residues. V trimming: 4 bases; J trimming: 0 bases; junction bases outside the gene matches: 5. The CDR3 loop reads CASSYTGTANYGYTF. The CDR3 nucleotides read TGTGCCAGCAGTTACACCGGGACAGCTAACTATGGCTACACCTTC.

This clonotype came up many times. The V call is TRBV18, the J call TRBJ2-7, with TRBD2 matching over 9 bases. J gave up 0 bases and V 2 bases, and 8 bases lay outside the gene matches. Germline loops: CDR1 KGHSH, CDR2 LQKENI. The CDR3 extends over 17 amino acids. The CDR3 region is CASSPESGRPHSYEQYF. The CDR3 bases are TGTGCCAGCTCACCAGAAAGCGGGAGGCCCCACTCCTACGAGCAGTACTTC.

This clonotype was detected only a few times. V and J are TRBV3-1 and TRBJ1-1; 7 positions match TRBD1. The CDR3 has 15 residues. Trimming removed 3 bases from V and 1 base from J; junction bases left unmatched: 5. Germline values: CDR1 LGHDT, CDR2 YNNKEL (reference sequence). CDR3: CASSQSTGANTEAFF. The CDR3, as DNA: TGTGCCAGCAGCCAGAGTACAGGGGCGAACACTGAAGCTTTCTTT. The variable domain in full, completed from reference TRBV3-1 and TRBJ1-1, reads DTAVSQTPKYLVTQMGNDKSIKCEQNLGHDTMYWYKQDSKKFLKIMFSYNNKELIINETVPNRFSPKSPDKAHLNLHINSLELGDSAVYFCASSQSTGANTEAFFGQGTRLTVV.